The 9 T cell receptor beta chains below were found in one sample sequenced in a study of blood T cell repertoires in COVID-19. Libraries were prepared by immunoSEQ multiplex PCR; TCRdb keeps only in-frame clonotypes and omits some of them. The table lists 300,000 or so clones, 70% to 90% of them singletons. The sample was peripheral blood. The receptors shown here come from a woman between 50 and 59 years old who had recovered from COVID-19.

The chain has TRBV9 and TRBJ1-3; tentatively, D is TRBD1 (6 bases). V was pared by 4 bases and J by 0 bases, with 11 bases between. Germline CDR1 and CDR2: SGDLS and YYNGEE. This CDR3 is built from 15 residues. The CDR3 is CASSLLDSSGNTIYF. The CDR3 region has the DNA TGTGCCAGCAGCCTTCTGGACAGCTCTGGAAACACCATATATTTT.

The chain uses TRBV2 and TRBJ1-1; D not resolved. The CDR3 is 13 residues long. V lost 4 bases and J 0 bases, leaving 6 bases between the germline ends. Per the germline V gene, CDR1 is SNHLY and CDR2 is FYNNEI. The CDR3 here is CASSVQMNTEAFF. CDR3 sequence (DNA): TGTGCCAGCAGTGTACAGATGAACACTGAAGCTTTCTTT.

V usage is TRBV28 and J usage is TRBJ1-5; 7 nucleotides match TRBD1. The J segment lost 6 bases and the V segment lost 6 bases, leaving 11 bases of the junction unmatched. The germline V gene has CDR1 MDHEN and CDR2 SYDVKM. This CDR3 comprises 15 residues. CDR3 DNA: TGTGCCAGCAGGACAGGGATTCATCTCGGTCAGCCCCAGCATTTT. Its translation: CASRTGIHLGQPQHF. Full variable domain (rest looked up from reference TRBV28 and TRBJ1-5): DVKVTQSSRYLVKRTGEKVFLECVQDMDHENMFWYRQDPGLGLRLIYFSYDVKMKEKGDIPEGYSVSREKKERFSLILESASTNQTSMYLCASRTGIHLGQPQHFGDGTRLSIL.

The chain couples TRBV29-1 to TRBJ2-7; 11 bases fit TRBD2. The CDR3 has 12 residues. Per the germline V gene, CDR1 is SQVTM and CDR2 is ANQGSEA. J gave up 7 bases and V 3 bases, and 2 bases lay outside the gene matches. CDR3 residues: CSVEGLAEEQYF. DNA of the CDR3: TGCAGCGTTGAGGGACTAGCGGAGGAGCAGTACTTC.

V is TRBV16 and J is TRBJ1-1; D not resolved. The CDR3 is 12 residues long. Trimming took 2 bases from V and 11 from J, leaving 12 bases between them. Germline V gives CDR1 KGHSY, CDR2 FQNENV. Here the CDR3 DNA reads TGTGCCAGCAGCCAACGGGTCGAGAAGGCTTTCTTT. Its protein is CASSQRVEKAFF.

The gene calls are TRBV9 and TRBJ1-2; a possible D gene is TRBD1 (6 bases). The CDR3 contains 15 residues. Germline CDR1 SGDLS, CDR2 YYNGEE. V was clipped by 3 bases and J by 4 bases, with 16 bases between them. The CDR3 coding sequence is TGTGCCAGCAGCGCCCAAGGGGGGGACGGCTATGGCTACACCTTC. Translation gives CASSAQGGDGYGYTF.

CDR3 sequence (DNA): TGCAGTGCTAGCCTCGGTGAGACCCAGTACTTC. It translates to CSASLGETQYF. This chain uses TRBV20-1 with TRBJ2-5; D is unresolved. The V and J ends lost 3 bases and 5 bases respectively, with 7 bases between them. This CDR3 spans 11 amino acids. Germline CDR1 reads DFQATT; CDR2 reads SNEGSKA (reference sequence).

This clone has just a few counts. The chain uses TRBV28 and TRBJ2-1, with 8 positions matching TRBD2. Germline V gives CDR1 MDHEN, CDR2 SYDVKM. V lost 6 bases to trimming and J lost 0 bases; unmatched junction nucleotides: 4. This CDR3 is 15 amino acids long. Here the CDR3 reads CASSRGGSSYNEQFF. CDR3 bases: TGTGCCAGCAGCCGCGGGGGGAGCTCCTACAATGAGCAGTTCTTC.

This chain links TRBV6-5 with TRBJ1-1; D uncertain. Germline CDR1 is MNHEY and CDR2 is SVGAGI. V lost 7 bases to trimming and J lost 4 bases, with 16 bases between them. The CDR3 has 14 residues. The CDR3 is CASMWEGVATEAFF. The CDR3 nucleotides are TGTGCCAGCATGTGGGAGGGTGTCGCCACTGAAGCTTTCTTT.